The 17 T cell receptor beta chains presented below share a single source sample, sequenced in a study of T cell repertoires in cytomegalovirus infection. TCRdb reanalysed the reads using MiXCR and keeps one entry per CDR3 protein. This sample carries about 890,000 distinct CDR3 sequences, about a third of them seen once, and the ten largest clones take over 12%. Their cognate antigens are unknown. The specimen comprised cultured CD8+ T cells from PBMCs, sampled from culture after CMV antigen stimulation. These receptors originate from a human donor in good health (CMV status not recorded). Some clones in this sample may be carry-over from other donors' samples.

This clonotype was picked up a small number of times. The V gene is TRBV6-5, the J gene TRBJ2-4; D is undetermined. Per the germline V gene, CDR1 is MNHEY and CDR2 is SVGAGI. V lost 7 bases, J lost 7 bases, and 8 bases lay in between. The CDR3 runs to 11 residues. In nucleotides, the CDR3 is TGTGCCAGCACCCTAGGGAACATTCAGTACTTC. It yields the protein CASTLGNIQYF.

This clonotype has just a few counts. The chain uses TRBV4-1 and TRBJ1-5; D possibly corresponds to TRBD1 (5 bases). The CDR3 covers 15 residues. In germline, CDR1 is MGHRA, CDR2 YSYEKL. Between the trimmed V and J ends, which lost 1 base and 7 bases, there was a span of 14 bases. This CDR3 is CASSQVTTGPQPQHF. CDR3 nucleotides: TGCGCCAGCAGCCAAGTAACAACAGGTCCGCAGCCCCAGCATTTT.

This clonotype was detected many times. J is TRBJ1-4 and V is TRBV7-9; D not resolved. The CDR3 covers 12 residues. Germline V CDR1 and CDR2: SEHNR, FQNEAQ (reference sequence). Trimming shortened V by 4 bases and J by 8 bases, and 8 bases separated the two germline ends. The CDR3 DNA reads as TGTGCCAGCAGCTCCCCCCGGGAAAAACTGTTTTTT. The encoded protein is CASSSPREKLFF.

This chain joins TRBV11-2 and TRBJ2-1; D is undetermined. CDR1 is SGHAT, CDR2 FQNNGV, per germline. The ends were cut back, 1 base at V and 4 bases at J, with 14 bases in the middle. The CDR3 sequence is 16 residues long. CDR3 bases: TGTGCCAGCAGCTTAGGTAGGAGACAACGATACAATGAGCAGTTCTTC. Its protein is CASSLGRRQRYNEQFF.

This clonotype was seen only a few times. The chain links TRBV4-1 to TRBJ2-5; 8 positions agree with TRBD1. The CDR3 extends over 16 amino acids. With 2 bases clipped from V and 4 bases from J, the junction kept 9 bases outside the gene matches. Germline-derived CDR1 and CDR2 are MGHRA and YSYEKL. The CDR3, as DNA: TGCGCCAGCAGCCAATGGCCAGGGGGCTCAGGAGAGACCCAGTACTTC. Encoded protein: CASSQWPGGSGETQYF.

This clonotype occurred a few times. This chain uses TRBV4-1 with TRBJ2-3, with D unclear. In germline, CDR1 is MGHRA, CDR2 YSYEKL. The CDR3 runs to 17 residues. The V gene lost 0 bases and the J gene lost 0 bases, with 13 bases spanning the gap. CDR3 in DNA: TGCGCCAGCAGCCAAGACTGGAACGGAGCTAGCACAGATACGCAGTATTTT. Translation: CASSQDWNGASTDTQYF.

V is TRBV6-8 and J is TRBJ2-7; D is undetermined. The germline gives CDR1 MNHGY, CDR2 SAAAGT. V was trimmed by 5 bases and J by 5 bases, leaving 10 bases between them. The CDR3 has 12 residues. Written as DNA, the CDR3 is TGTGCCAGCAGTCGCGGATTGGACGAGCAGTACTTC. Protein: CASSRGLDEQYF.

The chain links TRBV20-1 to TRBJ2-1; no definite D call. Germline values: CDR1 DFQATT, CDR2 SNEGSKA (reference sequence). V was cut by 3 bases and J by 4 bases, with 7 bases left in between. There are 12 residues in the CDR3. The CDR3 coding sequence is TGCAGTGCTAGCAACTCTTACAATGAGCAGTTCTTC. Translated, it gives CSASNSYNEQFF.

The sample holds many counts of this clonotype. The chain links TRBV7-2 to TRBJ1-1; D gene ambiguous. V was cut by 5 bases and J by 0 bases, with 10 bases left in between. CDR1 and CDR2 from the germline V gene are SGHTA and FQGNSA. The CDR3 has 14 residues. CDR3 bases: TGTGCCAGCAGCCCCGGGTACTTGAACACTGAAGCTTTCTTT. Protein product: CASSPGYLNTEAFF.

The gene calls are TRBV6-8 and TRBJ2-5; 8 nucleotides match TRBD2. The germline V gene encodes CDR1 MNHGY and CDR2 SAAAGT. V shed 2 bases and J 7 bases; nucleotides not matched to a gene: 3. The CDR3 consists of 13 residues. The CDR3 coding sequence is TGTGCCAGCAGTTACATGAGCGGGGGGACCCAGTACTTC. Amino acids: CASSYMSGGTQYF.

This chain uses TRBV9 with TRBJ2-1; tentatively, D is TRBD2 (5 bases). This CDR3 region has 13 residues. V was clipped by 4 bases and J by 8 bases, with 13 bases between them. CDR1 SGDLS and CDR2 YYNGEE come from the germline V gene. Written as DNA, the CDR3 is TGTGCCAGCAGCCAGATGGACTGGGATGAGCAGTTCTTC. Protein product: CASSQMDWDEQFF.

This clonotype was seen repeatedly, ten times or more. This rearrangement joins TRBV19 to TRBJ1-5; a possible D gene is TRBD1 (5 bases). The CDR3 covers 13 residues. Germline V gene sequence: CDR1 LNHDA, CDR2 SQIVND (reference sequence). V was cut by 3 bases and J by 3 bases, with 6 bases left in between. The CDR3 DNA is TGTGCCAGTAGTATTGGGACCAATCAGCCCCAGCATTTT. Its translation: CASSIGTNQPQHF.

The table lists this clonotype with many counts. The V call is TRBV7-9, the J call TRBJ2-7; no clear D. The germline V and J ends were trimmed by 4 bases and 2 bases, with 9 bases remaining between them. From germline, CDR1 is SEHNR and CDR2 FQNEAQ (reference sequence). The CDR3 sequence is 13 residues long. The CDR3 sequence is CASSSDNTYEQYV. As DNA, the CDR3 is TGTGCCAGCAGCTCCGACAACACCTACGAGCAGTACGTC.

This clonotype has just a few counts. The J gene is TRBJ2-1, the V gene TRBV9, with D unclear. Germline CDR1 is SGDLS and CDR2 is YYNGEE. V lost 2 bases and J 2 bases, leaving 8 bases between the germline ends. The CDR3 contains 14 residues. The CDR3 nucleotides are TGTGCCAGCAGCGTGGCTAGTGCCTACAATGAGCAGTTCTTC. Residues: CASSVASAYNEQFF.

This sequence joins TRBV7-9 and TRBJ2-2; 7 bases line up with TRBD1. Germline-derived CDR1 and CDR2 are SEHNR and FQNEAQ (reference sequence). The J segment lost 2 bases and the V segment lost 3 bases, leaving 9 bases of the junction unmatched. The CDR3 contains 17 residues. CDR3 sequence reads: CASSFSGTELNTGELFF. Written as DNA, the CDR3 is TGTGCCAGCAGCTTCTCCGGGACAGAACTTAACACCGGGGAGCTGTTTTTT.

The rearrangement links TRBV6-6 to TRBJ1-2; tentative D call: TRBD1 (5 bases). Per germline, CDR1 MNHNY and CDR2 SVGAGI (reference sequence). The CDR3 loop spans 15 amino acids. Trimming shortened V by 0 bases and J by 2 bases, and 10 bases separated the two germline ends. The CDR3 DNA follows: TGTGCCAGCAGTTACTCAGCAGGGCAGAACTATGGCTACACCTTC. Its protein is CASSYSAGQNYGYTF.

As for this clonotype: A much bigger clone sits one base away, suggesting this may be a read error. The rearrangement joins TRBV27 to TRBJ2-1; 10 nucleotides match TRBD1. Germline-derived CDR1 and CDR2 are MNHEY and SMNVEV (reference sequence). The CDR3 has 15 residues. Losses at the gene ends were 5 bases for V and 9 bases for J; bases not matched to a gene: 10. In DNA form, the CDR3 reads TGTGCCAGCAGTCTCGGGACAGGGGAGATGGCTGAGCAGTTCTTC. Protein sequence: CASSLGTGEMAEQFF.